Presented here are 24 T cell receptor beta chains from one specimen sequenced in a study of cytomegalovirus exposure and HLA in healthy donors. Primers included in the PCR were 60 Vbeta and 13 Jbeta primers. Data came from immunoSEQ multiplex PCR; TCRdb stores just in-frame clones and leaves some out. The top ten hold about 2.5% of the sample, which has 95,000 to 150,000 clones, 60% to 85% seen once. The sample taken for sequencing was PBMCs. The source is a woman aged 40 to 50 in good health and CMV-seropositive.

This chain uses TRBV27 with TRBJ1-1; the match to TRBD1 covers 10 bases. Trimming took 6 bases from V and 0 from J; bases not matched to a gene: 10. In germline, CDR1 is MNHEY, CDR2 SMNVEV (reference sequence). The CDR3 consists of 17 residues. The CDR3 protein is CASSRPTGGPMNTEAFF. The DNA of the CDR3 is TGTGCCAGCAGCCGCCCGACAGGGGGCCCGATGAACACTGAAGCTTTCTTT.

The gene calls are TRBV19 and TRBJ2-7; TRBD1 matches at 7 bases. This CDR3 comprises 15 residues. V shed 7 bases, J shed 3 bases, and the junction held 12 bases outside the gene matches. The germline CDR1 and CDR2 sequences are LNHDA and SQIVND (reference sequence). CDR3 in amino acids: CASTSTGSPLYEQYF. The CDR3 nucleotides read TGTGCCAGTACTTCGACAGGGTCGCCCCTCTACGAGCAGTACTTC.

The chain couples TRBV7-8 to TRBJ1-6, with 11 bases that match TRBD1. J was trimmed by 4 bases and V by 7 bases; bases with no gene match: 6. This CDR3 contains 16 residues. Looked up from germline, CDR1 is SGHVS and CDR2 is FQNEAQ. CDR3: CASIPGTGGYNSPLHF. DNA of the CDR3: TGTGCCAGCATCCCAGGGACAGGGGGTTATAATTCACCCCTCCACTTT.

The chain recombines TRBV6-1 with TRBJ1-5; TRBD1 matches at 10 bases. Looked up from germline, CDR1 is MNHNS and CDR2 is SASEGT. The trim removed 3 bases at V and 7 bases at J, leaving 3 bases unmatched. This CDR3 is 14 amino acids long. CDR3 loop: CASSETGGVQPQHF. For the CDR3, the DNA is TGTGCCAGCAGTGAGACAGGGGGCGTACAGCCCCAGCATTTT.

The chain employs TRBV7-2 and TRBJ1-4; D ambiguous. The CDR3 covers 12 residues. Trimming left V 8 bases short and J 7 bases short, with 11 bases between. Germline V gene data show CDR1 as SGHTA and CDR2 as FQGNSA. CDR3 amino acids: CASSQLGEKLFF. DNA of the CDR3: TGTGCCAGCTCACAGTTAGGTGAAAAACTGTTTTTT. Full variable domain (missing parts from reference TRBV7-2 and TRBJ1-4): GAGVSQSPSNKVTEKGKDVELRCDPISGHTALYWYRQSLGQGLEFLIYFQGNSAPDKSGLPSDRFSAERTGGSVSTLTIQRTQQEDSAVYLCASSQLGEKLFFGSGTQLSVL.

The J gene is TRBJ2-5, the V gene TRBV5-8; a weak D match, TRBD1 (5 bases). V lost 4 bases and J lost 2, with 12 bases in between. CDR1 SGHTS and CDR2 YDEGEE come from the germline V gene. The CDR3 runs 14 residues. CDR3 residues: CASSDAGLQETQYF. CDR3 nucleotides: TGTGCCAGCAGCGACGCAGGGCTTCAAGAGACCCAGTACTTC.

This clone appeared a few times. The chain combines TRBV6-1 with TRBJ1-4; D is perhaps TRBD1 (5 bases). The V end lost 7 bases, the J end lost 7 bases, and 19 bases lay between the germline ends. The CDR3 contains 15 residues. Germline assignment: CDR1 MNHNS and CDR2 SASEGT. The CDR3 reads CASTREGGYVEKLFF. The DNA of the CDR3 is TGTGCCAGCACCAGGGAGGGCGGCTATGTTGAAAAACTGTTTTTT.

The CDR3 spells CASSQDRGGSEKLFF. The CDR3 DNA sequence: TGTGCCAGCAGTCAAGACAGGGGAGGCAGTGAAAAACTGTTTTTT. The rearrangement links TRBV6-5 to TRBJ1-4; 8 bases agree with TRBD1. With 5 bases clipped from V and 7 bases from J, the junction kept 9 bases outside the gene matches. CDR1 MNHEY and CDR2 SVGAGI come from the germline V gene. The CDR3 loop spans 15 amino acids.

This chain joins TRBV19 and TRBJ1-5; weak D call: TRBD1 (5 bases). V was trimmed by 5 bases and J by 7 bases, leaving 15 bases between them. In germline, CDR1 is LNHDA, CDR2 SQIVND (reference sequence). The CDR3 runs 14 residues. The chain's CDR3 is CASSSQGSGQPQHF. The CDR3 DNA reads as TGTGCCAGTAGTTCTCAGGGAAGCGGGCAGCCCCAGCATTTT.

The chain combines TRBV5-1 with TRBJ2-2; D is unclear. Germline V gene lookup returns CDR1 SGHRS and CDR2 YFSETQ. This CDR3 contains 13 residues. V dropped 0 bases and J dropped 7 bases, with 7 bases sitting between them. CDR3 region: CASSLESLGELFF. CDR3 nucleotide sequence: TGCGCCAGCAGCTTGGAGAGTCTCGGGGAGCTGTTTTTT.

This chain connects TRBV7-2 to TRBJ2-1; possibly TRBD1 for D (5 bases). Trimming shortened V by 7 bases and J by 0 bases, and 10 bases separated the two germline ends. CDR1 and CDR2 (germline): SGHTA, FQGNSA. CDR3 length: 14 residues. This CDR3 reads CASTMGLSYNEQFF. CDR3 DNA: TGTGCCAGCACCATGGGGCTCTCCTACAATGAGCAGTTCTTC.

The chain is built from TRBV30 and TRBJ1-1; TRBD1 agrees at 8 bases. Trimming removed 7 bases from V and 4 bases from J; junction bases left unmatched: 5. CDR3 size: 12 residues. Germline CDR1 GTSNPN, CDR2 SVGIG (reference sequence). CDR3 DNA sequence: TGTGCCTCGACAGGGGTGGCCACTGAAGCTTTCTTT. It codes for CASTGVATEAFF.

The genes are TRBV2 and TRBJ2-1; 7 bases line up with TRBD2. The germline CDR1 and CDR2 sequences are SNHLY and FYNNEI. With 2 bases clipped from V and 0 bases from J, the junction kept 4 bases outside the gene matches. The CDR3 is 16 amino acids. CDR3 protein: CASSERGGSSYNEQFF. Here the CDR3 DNA reads TGTGCCAGCAGTGAACGCGGGGGAAGCTCCTACAATGAGCAGTTCTTC.

This chain links TRBV27 with TRBJ2-7; 8 bases agree with TRBD2. V gave up 6 bases and J gave up 6 bases; unmatched junction bases: 7. The CDR3 has 13 residues. Per germline, CDR1 MNHEY and CDR2 SMNVEV (reference sequence). In DNA, the CDR3 is TGTGCCAGCAGACCCACCGGGGGGGGCGAGCAGTACTTC. It is translated as CASRPTGGGEQYF.

This chain joins TRBV10-1 and TRBJ1-1; TRBD1 matches 7 bases. Germline-derived CDR1 and CDR2 are WNHNN and SYGVQD (reference sequence). J lost 2 bases, V lost 6 bases, and 6 bases had no gene match. CDR3 length equals 14 residues. CDR3 sequence (DNA): TGCGCCAGCAGGGCCGGGACAGCAAACACTGAAGCTTTCTTT. Translated: CASRAGTANTEAFF.

The V and J genes are TRBV2 and TRBJ2-7; 7 nucleotides align to TRBD1. The junction had 4 bases not matched to a gene; V was cut back by 6 bases and J by 2 bases. Germline V lookup: CDR1 SNHLY, CDR2 FYNNEI. CDR3 length equals 13 residues. The CDR3 loop is CASSRDSTYEQYF. The CDR3, as DNA: TGTGCCAGCAGCCGGGACAGCACCTACGAGCAGTACTTC.

The genes are TRBV27 and TRBJ1-2; 9 bases match TRBD1. The germline V gene encodes CDR1 MNHEY and CDR2 SMNVEV (reference sequence). The CDR3 consists of 14 residues. The ends lost 3 bases at V and 6 bases at J; junction bases unmatched: 5. CDR3 residues: CASSFSTGGNGYTF. For the CDR3, the DNA is TGTGCCAGCAGTTTCTCAACAGGGGGCAATGGCTACACCTTC.

The chain links TRBV9 to TRBJ2-7, with 8 bases aligning to TRBD1. In germline, CDR1 is SGDLS, CDR2 YYNGEE. Trimming at V came to 0 bases and at J to 3 bases, leaving 8 bases not matched to a gene. This CDR3 has 16 residues. CDR3 protein: CASSVGLGQGNYEQYF. Here the CDR3 DNA reads TGTGCCAGCAGCGTAGGTTTAGGACAGGGCAACTACGAGCAGTACTTC.

The CDR3 bases are TGCGCCAGCAGCTTGGGCCGGGAGACTAGCGGGGGGATCGGGACCCAGTACTTC. Translating gives CASSLGRETSGGIGTQYF. The chain joins TRBV5-1 to TRBJ2-5, with 13 bases identical to TRBD2. CDR1 is SGHRS and CDR2 is YFSETQ in the germline V gene. The V segment lost 0 bases and the J segment 7 bases; nucleotides outside the gene matches: 12. The CDR3 length is 18 residues.

The gene calls are TRBV10-2 and TRBJ2-7, with no clear D. The CDR3 length is 15 residues. V lost 7 bases, J lost 2 bases, and 18 bases lay in between. Germline V gives CDR1 WSHSY, CDR2 SAAADI. For the CDR3, the DNA is TGCGCCAGCACCCACTCGCGGATTCCTCCCTACGAGCAGTACTTC. It specifies CASTHSRIPPYEQYF.

This chain uses TRBV27 with TRBJ2-1; 7 bases are shared with TRBD2. Trimming removed 3 bases from V and 4 bases from J; junction bases left unmatched: 9. CDR1 is MNHEY, CDR2 SMNVEV, per germline (reference sequence). This CDR3 has 16 amino acids. This chain's CDR3 is CASSLRSGVGYNEQFF. CDR3 DNA: TGTGCCAGCAGTTTGAGGAGCGGGGTTGGTTACAATGAGCAGTTCTTC.

J is TRBJ1-5 and V is TRBV29-1, with D perhaps matching TRBD1 (5 bases). This CDR3 region has 14 residues. V was pared by 6 bases and J by 10 bases, with 22 bases between. Germline V gives CDR1 SQVTM, CDR2 ANQGSEA. The CDR3 sequence: CSVVNAEGGGPQHF. Here the CDR3 DNA reads TGCAGCGTCGTAAACGCGGAGGGTGGGGGTCCCCAGCATTTT.

The chain carries TRBV27 and TRBJ2-7; weak D call: TRBD1 (6 bases). CDR3 length: 13 amino acids. Deletions cut 8 bases from V and 5 bases from J, with 16 bases between. The germline CDR1 and CDR2 sequences are MNHEY and SMNVEV (reference sequence). The chain's CDR3 is CASGPTGSDEQYF. CDR3 sequence (DNA): TGTGCCAGCGGACCAACAGGGTCAGACGAGCAGTACTTC.

Written as DNA, the CDR3 is TGCGCCAGCAGCTTGAGGCAGGGAGGGGCCAACGTCCTGACTTTC. Its protein is CASSLRQGGANVLTF. The chain carries TRBV5-1 and TRBJ2-6, with D tentatively TRBD1 (5 bases). The CDR3 is 15 amino acids. Germline loops: CDR1 SGHRS, CDR2 YFSETQ. Between the trimmed V and J ends, which lost 1 base and 4 bases, there was a span of 9 bases.